This is a list of T cell receptor beta chains from one sample in a study of response to subunit inactivated influenza vaccine. TCRdb re-called the RT-PCR reads through MiXCR, storing one row per CDR3 protein. Of fewer than 600,000 distinct CDR3 sequences in the sample, about 7.2% were seen once. The sample in question was PBMCs from blood, obtained less than 30 months after vaccination. The receptors stem from a man between 50 and 70 years old who received an inactivated influenza vaccine. CDR3s include the opening cysteine and the closing phenylalanine or tryptophan. D genes are given only for firm matches. Clone size is given for some rows only: seen once, a few or many times, or a class if the clone is expanded.

many,TRBV11-2,TRBJ1-6,TRBD1,CASSSLRDRGNSPLHF,TGTGCCAGCAGCTCCCTCCGGGACAGGGGGAATTCACCCCTCCACTTT
many,TRBV20-1,TRBJ2-7,NA,CSATPPSDSYEQYF,TGCAGTGCTACGCCCCCTAGCGATAGCTACGAGCAGTACTTC
NA,TRBV2,TRBJ2-7,NA,CASSEHGTIDYEQYF,TGTGCCAGCAGTGAACACGGGACAATCGACTACGAGCAGTACTTC
few,TRBV7-2,TRBJ1-6,NA,CASSLDRFRGAPLHF,TGTGCCAGCAGCTTAGATCGGTTTCGGGGGGCACCCCTCCACTTT
few,TRBV2,TRBJ2-1,NA,CASATENEQFF,TGTGCCAGCGCCACGGAAAACGAGCAGTTCTTC
NA,TRBV6-2/TRBV6-3,TRBJ2-1,TRBD2,CAGSPTSGRYSEQFF,TGTGCCGGCAGTCCGACTAGCGGGAGATATTCTGAGCAGTTCTTC
few,TRBV12-3/TRBV12-4,TRBJ2-7,TRBD1,CASSLLDRVNDEQYF,TGTGCCAGCAGTTTGCTGGACAGGGTAAACGACGAGCAGTACTTC
many,TRBV20-1,TRBJ1-5,NA,CSAVAQRNQPQHF,TGCAGTGCTGTAGCCCAGAGGAATCAGCCCCAGCATTTT
NA,TRBV12-3/TRBV12-4,TRBJ2-7,NA,CASSFSFLEQYF,TGTGCCAGCAGTTTTAGTTTTCTCGAGCAGTACTTC
few,TRBV20-1,TRBJ2-7,TRBD1,CSAREGQGDEQYF,TGCAGTGCTAGAGAGGGACAGGGGGACGAGCAGTACTTC
NA,TRBV29-1,TRBJ2-1,TRBD2,CSVDGTSGRGSNEQFF,TGCAGCGTGGATGGGACTAGCGGGAGGGGGTCCAATGAGCAGTTCTTC
NA,TRBV10-3,TRBJ2-7,TRBD1,CAISDTGTGMPYEQYF,TGTGCCATCAGTGATACCGGGACAGGGATGCCCTACGAGCAGTACTTC
many,TRBV28,TRBJ2-7,NA,CASLRGTYEQYF,TGTGCCAGCCTCCGGGGTACCTACGAGCAGTACTTC
NA,TRBV3-1,TRBJ2-5,TRBD2,CASSQIAGPINQETQYF,TGTGCCAGCAGCCAAATAGCGGGACCGATCAACCAAGAGACCCAGTACTTC
many,TRBV29-1,TRBJ1-5,NA,CSVAALDSNQPQHF,TGCAGCGTTGCCGCCCTCGATAGCAATCAGCCCCAGCATTTT
many,TRBV10-3,TRBJ2-5,NA,CAISEGPVQETQYF,TGTGCCATCAGTGAAGGTCCTGTACAAGAGACCCAGTACTTC
many,TRBV3-1,TRBJ1-2,NA,CASSPEARDYGYTF,TGTGCCAGCAGCCCCGAAGCCAGGGACTATGGCTACACCTTC
few,TRBV28,TRBJ2-5,NA,CASSLRGTSGETQYF,TGTGCCAGCAGTTTACGGGGGACCTCCGGGGAGACCCAGTACTTC
few,TRBV6-5,TRBJ1-2,NA,CASSDSGQAPGYTF,TGTGCCAGCAGTGACTCCGGGCAGGCTCCCGGCTACACCTTC
many,TRBV6-5,TRBJ2-7,NA,CASSSLAPSYEQYF,TGTGCCAGCAGTTCTTTGGCCCCCTCCTACGAGCAGTACTTC
many,TRBV20-1,TRBJ2-7,TRBD1,CSARDGTVPYEQYF,TGCAGTGCTAGAGATGGGACAGTACCTTACGAGCAGTACTTC
NA,TRBV20-1,TRBJ2-7,TRBD2,CSASSAGGYEQYF,TGCAGTGCCTCCTCAGCGGGGGGGTACGAGCAGTACTTC
many,TRBV4-3,TRBJ2-4,NA,CASSQVWGIAKNIQYF,TGCGCCAGCAGCCAAGTTTGGGGGATAGCCAAAAACATTCAGTACTTC
many,TRBV7-2,TRBJ1-5,NA,CASSLASGGNQPQHF,TGTGCCAGCAGCTTAGCATCAGGGGGCAATCAGCCCCAGCATTTT
NA,TRBV12-3/TRBV12-4,TRBJ2-5,TRBD2,CASSRDGRGGGETQYF,TGTGCCAGCAGCCGTGACGGGCGGGGGGGCGGAGAGACCCAGTACTTC
many,TRBV27,TRBJ2-1,TRBD2,CASTVYGGSSYNEQFF,TGTGCCAGCACCGTTTACGGCGGGAGCTCCTACAATGAGCAGTTCTTC
NA,TRBV5-1,TRBJ1-3,NA,CASSLGLPGNTIYF,TGCGCCAGCAGCTTGGGTCTTCCTGGAAACACCATATATTTT
few,TRBV5-6,TRBJ2-2,TRBD2,CASSPWTSGGPGELFF,TGTGCCAGCAGCCCATGGACTAGCGGGGGCCCCGGGGAGCTGTTTTTT
many,TRBV3-1,TRBJ1-6,TRBD1,CASSQGVDRYNSPLHF,TGTGCCAGCAGCCAAGGCGTGGACAGGTATAATTCACCCCTCCACTTT
many,TRBV12-3/TRBV12-4,TRBJ2-7,TRBD1,CASSSRQGYYEQYF,TGTGCCAGCAGTTCCAGACAGGGGTACTACGAGCAGTACTTC
many,TRBV29-1,TRBJ1-5,NA,CSATPDSNQPQHF,TGCAGCGCTACGCCGGACAGTAATCAGCCCCAGCATTTT
NA,TRBV12-3/TRBV12-4,TRBJ1-6,NA,CASTSYGSPLHF,TGTGCCAGCACCTCCTACGGATCACCCCTCCACTTT
NA,TRBV6-2/TRBV6-3,TRBJ2-5,NA,CASSYSSKQETQYF,TGTGCCAGCAGTTACTCGAGCAAACAAGAGACCCAGTACTTC
many,TRBV10-3,TRBJ2-7,NA,CAISVIQSTGHSYEQYF,TGTGCCATCAGTGTCATTCAAAGTACAGGACACTCCTACGAGCAGTACTTC
NA,TRBV19,TRBJ2-7,NA,CASSSVSNYEQYF,TGTGCCAGTAGTTCAGTCAGTAACTACGAGCAGTACTTC
many,TRBV5-1,TRBJ1-4,NA,CASSLNTGPPYNEKLFF,TGCGCCAGCAGCCTTAACACGGGACCGCCGTATAATGAAAAACTGTTTTTT
few,TRBV14,TRBJ2-1,NA,CASSQVFEIRQFF,TGTGCCAGCAGCCAAGTTTTCGAGATCCGGCAGTTCTTC
few,TRBV3-1,TRBJ2-1,NA,CASSPRATSYNEQFF,TGTGCCAGCAGTCCCCGGGCCACCTCCTACAATGAGCAGTTCTTC
NA,TRBV7-2,TRBJ2-5,NA,CASSLASGRSVRTQYF,TGTGCCAGCAGCTTAGCCTCCGGACGTAGCGTGCGGACCCAGTACTTC
few,TRBV6-1,TRBJ2-5,NA,CASSESSAETQYF,TGTGCCAGCAGTGAAAGTAGCGCAGAGACCCAGTACTTC
many,TRBV6-2/TRBV6-3,TRBJ1-3,TRBD1,CASSPGQGAGNTIYF,TGTGCCAGCAGTCCCGGACAGGGGGCAGGAAACACCATATATTTT
NA,TRBV20-1,TRBJ2-7,TRBD2,CSARETSGSRYEQYF,TGCAGTGCTAGAGAGACTAGCGGGAGTAGGTACGAGCAGTACTTC
few,TRBV29-1,TRBJ1-5,NA,CSVAWAANQPQHF,TGCAGCGTTGCCTGGGCGGCTAATCAGCCCCAGCATTTT
many,TRBV9,TRBJ1-1,NA,CASSPRGGSAEAFF,TGTGCCAGCAGCCCCCGCGGAGGGTCAGCTGAAGCTTTCTTT
NA,TRBV6-1,TRBJ2-3,TRBD2,CASSRGGALDTQYF,TGTGCCAGCAGCCGGGGAGGGGCCCTAGATACGCAGTATTTT
NA,TRBV7-9,TRBJ1-5,TRBD1,CASSDDREYSNQPQHF,TGTGCCAGCAGCGACGACAGGGAATATAGCAATCAGCCCCAGCATTTT
NA,TRBV5-1,TRBJ2-2,NA,CDSSPRGSWVISGELFF,TGCGACAGCAGCCCCAGGGGTAGTTGGGTGATCTCCGGGGAGCTGTTTTTT
few,TRBV12-3/TRBV12-4,TRBJ2-7,TRBD2,CASSDHGTSGAYEQYF,TGTGCCAGCAGTGACCACGGGACTAGCGGAGCCTACGAGCAGTACTTC
few,TRBV7-2,TRBJ2-7,NA,CASSRRAGPSYEQYF,TGTGCCAGCAGCCGGAGGGCCGGTCCTTCCTACGAGCAGTACTTC
many,TRBV4-2,TRBJ1-1,TRBD1,CASSPGPDRARTEAFF,TGTGCCAGCAGCCCCGGCCCGGACAGGGCGAGAACTGAAGCTTTCTTT
NA,TRBV6-2/TRBV6-3,TRBJ1-1,NA,CASSYPPGGSFTEAFF,TGTGCCAGCAGTTACCCCCCTGGGGGGTCGTTCACTGAAGCTTTCTTT
NA,TRBV20-1,TRBJ2-1,NA,CSARDTGRPYNEQFF,TGCAGTGCTAGAGATACGGGACGACCCTACAATGAGCAGTTCTTC
many,TRBV29-1,TRBJ1-4,NA,CSVTGGTKLFF,TGCAGCGTTACCGGTGGGACTAAACTGTTTTTT
many,TRBV5-1,TRBJ2-1,NA,CASSLATSESNEQFF,TGCGCCAGCAGCTTGGCGACTAGTGAGTCGAATGAGCAGTTCTTC
NA,TRBV20-1,TRBJ2-3,NA,CSARGASDTQYF,TGCAGTGCTAGGGGGGCATCAGATACGCAGTATTTT
few,TRBV7-9,TRBJ2-1,NA,CASSLSIGNEQFF,TGTGCCAGCAGCTTATCTATAGGCAATGAGCAGTTCTTC
NA,TRBV20-1,TRBJ2-5,TRBD2,CSATYSGRQETQYF,TGCAGTGCAACCTACAGCGGGAGACAAGAGACCCAGTACTTC
NA,TRBV24-1,TRBJ1-2,TRBD1,CATSDLTGGYGYTF,TGTGCCACCAGTGATCTGACAGGGGGCTATGGCTACACCTTC
many,TRBV7-9,TRBJ2-1,NA,CASSLVVERSYNEQFF,TGTGCCAGCAGCTTAGTGGTAGAGAGGTCCTACAATGAGCAGTTCTTC
few,TRBV6-5,TRBJ2-2,TRBD2,CASSYYLTSGANTGELFF,TGTGCCAGCAGTTACTATCTAACTAGCGGGGCGAACACCGGGGAGCTGTTTTTT